The rows below give T cell receptor beta chains drawn from one sample of a study of T cell repertoires in cytomegalovirus infection. These receptors' antigens are unknown. MiXCR, applied by TCRdb to the reads, yields one record per CDR3 protein. The sample comprises more than 90,000 distinct CDR3 sequences, around 10% of which are singletons, and about 32% rests with the top ten. Sequencing was carried out using PBMCs, sequenced either directly or after in vitro stimulation (not recorded which). The source is a human donor in good health (CMV status not recorded). Some clones in this sample may be carry-over from other donors' samples. Both conserved end residues are part of each CDR3. A D gene is named only where the DNA matches it firmly. Clone size appears in some rows only: once, few, many, or a class for an expanded clone.

CDR3	DNA	V	J	D	size
CASSLPLDDQETQYF	TGTGCCAGCAGCCTCCCCCTCGACGATCAAGAGACCCAGTACTTC	TRBV6-5	TRBJ2-5	NA	NA
CASSSQGAEPNTIYF	TGTGCCAGCAGTTCCCAGGGGGCAGAGCCAAACACCATATATTTT	TRBV12-3/TRBV12-4	TRBJ1-3	TRBD1	many
CASSLDSGRTNTGELFF	TGTGCCAGCAGCTTAGATAGCGGCAGAACGAACACCGGGGAGCTGTTTTTT	TRBV11-2	TRBJ2-2	NA	many
CASTARNYEQYF	TGTGCCAGCACGGCGAGGAACTACGAGCAGTACTTC	TRBV28	TRBJ2-7	NA	many
CSAPEGQPNTEAFF	TGCAGTGCTCCCGAGGGACAGCCTAACACTGAAGCTTTCTTT	TRBV20-1	TRBJ1-1	TRBD1	few
CASSLWREGIGEQFF	TGTGCCAGCAGCTTATGGCGGGAGGGAATTGGGGAGCAGTTCTTC	TRBV7-7	TRBJ2-1	TRBD2	many
CATGDSEQPQHF	TGTGCCACTGGGGACAGCGAGCAGCCCCAGCATTTT	TRBV2	TRBJ1-5	TRBD1	few
CSVETSGRDTQYF	TGCAGCGTTGAAACTAGCGGGAGAGATACGCAGTATTTT	TRBV29-1	TRBJ2-3	TRBD2	NA
CASSGKNGANVLTF	TGTGCCAGCAGCGGTAAAAATGGGGCCAACGTCCTGACTTTC	TRBV7-2	TRBJ2-6	NA	many
CASGQGRTDTQYF	TGTGCCAGCGGACAGGGGCGCACAGATACGCAGTATTTT	TRBV7-6	TRBJ2-3	TRBD1	NA
CASSSAYTEAFF	TGTGCCAGCAGTTCCGCATACACTGAAGCTTTCTTT	TRBV28	TRBJ1-1	NA	many
CASSLVAGGANTLYF	NA	TRBV5-1	TRBJ1-3	NA	NA
CASSYGVAGRNEQFF	TGTGCCAGCAGTTACGGGGTAGCGGGAAGGAATGAGCAGTTCTTC	TRBV6-2/TRBV6-3	TRBJ2-1	TRBD2	few
CAIRETQGDPYEQYF	TGTGCCATCAGAGAAACACAGGGCGATCCCTACGAGCAGTACTTC	TRBV10-3	TRBJ2-7	NA	many
CSGPSVAGGKNTQYF	TGCAGTGGCCCCTCGGTAGCGGGAGGGAAAAATACGCAGTATTTT	TRBV20-1	TRBJ2-3	TRBD2	NA
CASSLSYTDTQYF	TGTGCCAGCAGCCTGTCCTACACAGATACGCAGTATTTT	TRBV7-2	TRBJ2-3	NA	many
CASTTGARATEAFF	TGTGCCAGCACCACAGGAGCTAGGGCCACTGAAGCTTTCTTT	TRBV2	TRBJ1-1	NA	few
CASLLGTTFTGELFF	TGTGCCAGTCTTCTCGGGACTACCTTCACCGGGGAGCTGTTTTTT	TRBV19	TRBJ2-2	TRBD2	few
CASSLGSGSAYEQYF	TGTGCCAGCAGCCTCGGATCGGGGAGCGCCTACGAGCAGTACTTC	TRBV12-3/TRBV12-4	TRBJ2-7	NA	NA
CASSYGLAGSNTQYF	TGTGCCAGCAGTTACGGGCTAGCGGGATCTAATACGCAGTATTTT	TRBV6-5	TRBJ2-3	TRBD2	many
CASSLHRTTDEQFF	TGTGCCAGCAGTCTACACAGAACTACGGATGAGCAGTTCTTC	TRBV12-3/TRBV12-4	TRBJ2-1	NA	many
CASSPQEAGSKARGGYTF	TGTGCCAGCTCACCACAGGAGGCAGGGAGTAAAGCTCGGGGTGGCTACACCTTC	TRBV18	TRBJ1-2	NA	NA
CSVGPGLGQPQHF	TGCAGCGTTGGTCCAGGGCTAGGCCAGCCCCAGCATTTT	TRBV29-1	TRBJ1-5	NA	few
CASSPAYSHGYTF	TGTGCCAGCAGCCCGGCTTACTCACATGGCTACACCTTC	TRBV11-2	TRBJ1-2	NA	many
CASGLTAAAEAFF	TGTGCCAGCGGATTGACCGCCGCCGCTGAAGCTTTCTTT	TRBV6-6	TRBJ1-1	NA	NA
CAGSISFTPDRQYF	TGTGCCGGTAGTATATCCTTTACTCCGGATAGGCAGTATTTT	TRBV19	TRBJ2-3	NA	NA
CASSATGGPSSYEQYF	TGTGCCAGCAGCGCCACAGGGGGCCCCAGCTCCTACGAGCAGTACTTC	TRBV7-6	TRBJ2-7	TRBD1	many
CASSLEAGAPHSYNEQFF	TGTGCCAGCAGCTTAGAAGCGGGAGCCCCCCACTCCTACAATGAGCAGTTCTTC	TRBV7-6	TRBJ2-1	TRBD2	many
CASSTGRGEAFF	TGTGCCAGCAGCACAGGCAGGGGTGAAGCTTTCTTT	TRBV7-2	TRBJ1-1	NA	many
CASSPRAGGGGELFF	TGTGCCAGCAGTCCCCGTGCGGGGGGCGGAGGGGAGCTGTTTTTT	TRBV12-3/TRBV12-4	TRBJ2-2	TRBD2	many
CASSQGGPGGKRNQPQHF	TGCGCCAGCAGCCAAGGCGGCCCCGGAGGGAAAAGGAATCAGCCCCAGCATTTT	TRBV4-3	TRBJ1-5	NA	NA
CASSLGTAQNTEAFF	TGTGCCAGCAGCTTAGGGACAGCGCAGAACACTGAAGCTTTCTTT	TRBV5-5	TRBJ1-1	TRBD1	few
CASSLRDRGETQYF	TGTGCCAGCTCACTACGGGACAGGGGAGAGACCCAGTACTTC	TRBV18	TRBJ2-5	TRBD1	few